This TCR beta chain was sequenced for a study of T cells expressing NK-cell markers. Points from the study as a whole: The same clonotypes also predominated in the CD3+CD56-NKG2C+ fraction of a few donors. Unclear, still, was the HCMV specificity of the expanded NKG2C+ T cell clones.

From its re-call of the 5' RACE reads, TCRdb lists each CDR3 protein once, without DNA. This sample's clone table lists approximately 440,000 distinct CDR3 sequences. In germline, CDR1 is SGHVS, CDR2 FQNEAQ. CDR3 length: 14 amino acids. Comments on this clonotype: What it binds is unknown.

The V call is TRBV7-8, the J call TRBJ1-4. The sequencing sample was made of blood T cells: a sorted CD56 or NKG2C T cell subset, CD4+ or CD8+ T cells, or bulk PBMC T cells (not recorded which). The TCR sequence derives from a woman aged 45-59 years in good health. CDR3 residues: CASSLQPKGEKLFF.